This TCR beta chain was identified during a study of Graves' ophthalmopathy and Graves' hyperthyroidism. Study findings and constraints: The authors also found most expanded thyroid clonotypes above 0.001 frequency in blood.

This clonotype turned up a few times. Its antigen is still unknown. Amplification of TCR beta CDR3 regions used RNA transcripts. HTBI primers were employed in first-round RT-PCR, then a second-round multiplex PCR followed. MiXCR, applied by TCRdb to the multiplex PCR reads, yields one record per CDR3 protein. The table lists about 550,000 distinct CDR3 sequences, approximately 35% of them singletons. Germline assignment: CDR1 ENHRY and CDR2 SYGVKD. The length of the CDR3 is 19 residues. The J segment lost 1 base and the V segment lost 0 bases, leaving 7 bases of the junction unmatched. Uncontrolled infections, other autoimmune diseases, pregnancy or lactation barred patients from enrollment. As diagnostic evidence, clinical symptoms, serum thyroxine, TRAb, thyroid ultrasound and orbital computed tomography were relied upon.

The chain is built from TRBV10-3 and TRBJ2-2, with 11 bases that match TRBD2. Sequenced input: peripheral blood or thyroid tissue (not recorded which). The sequence was collected from an adult man with Graves' hyperthyroidism. The CDR3 region is CAISESEAGLAGNTGELFF. In DNA, the CDR3 is TGTGCCATCAGTGAGTCCGAAGCCGGACTAGCGGGGAACACCGGGGAGCTGTTTTTT.